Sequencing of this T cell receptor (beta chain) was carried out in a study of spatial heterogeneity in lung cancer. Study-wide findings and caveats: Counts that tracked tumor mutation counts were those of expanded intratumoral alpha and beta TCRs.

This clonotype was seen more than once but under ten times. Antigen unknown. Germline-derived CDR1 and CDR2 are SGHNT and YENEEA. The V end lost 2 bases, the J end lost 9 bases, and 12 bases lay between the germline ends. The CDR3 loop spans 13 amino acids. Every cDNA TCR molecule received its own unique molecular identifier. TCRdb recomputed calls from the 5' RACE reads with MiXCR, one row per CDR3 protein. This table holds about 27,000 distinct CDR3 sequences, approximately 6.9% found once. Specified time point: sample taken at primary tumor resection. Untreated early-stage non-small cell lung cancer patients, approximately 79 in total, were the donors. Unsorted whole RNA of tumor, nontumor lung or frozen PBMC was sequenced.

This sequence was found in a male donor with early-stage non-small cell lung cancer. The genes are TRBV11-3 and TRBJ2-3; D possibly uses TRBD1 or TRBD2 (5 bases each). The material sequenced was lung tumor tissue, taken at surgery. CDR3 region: CASSLLYEGTQYF. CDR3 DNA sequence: TGTGCCAGCAGCTTACTGTATGAGGGGACGCAGTATTTT. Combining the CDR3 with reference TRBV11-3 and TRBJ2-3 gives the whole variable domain EAGVVQSPRYKIIEKKQPVAFWCNPISGHNTLYWYLQNLGQGPELLIRYENEEAVDDSQLPKDRFSAERLKGVDSTLKIQPAELGDSAVYLCASSLLYEGTQYFGPGTRLTVL.